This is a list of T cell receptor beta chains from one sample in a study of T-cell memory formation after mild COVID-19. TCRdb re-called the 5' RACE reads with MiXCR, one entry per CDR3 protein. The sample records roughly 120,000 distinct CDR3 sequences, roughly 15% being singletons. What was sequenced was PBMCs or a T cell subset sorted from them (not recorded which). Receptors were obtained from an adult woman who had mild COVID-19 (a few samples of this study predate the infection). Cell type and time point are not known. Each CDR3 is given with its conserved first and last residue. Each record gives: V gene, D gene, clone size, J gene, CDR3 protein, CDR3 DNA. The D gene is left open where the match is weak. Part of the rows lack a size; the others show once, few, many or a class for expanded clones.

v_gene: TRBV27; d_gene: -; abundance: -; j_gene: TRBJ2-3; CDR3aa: CASSLLGDGGPTDTQYF; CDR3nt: TGTGCCAGCAGTTTATTGGGGGACGGCGGACCCACAGATACGCAGTATTTT
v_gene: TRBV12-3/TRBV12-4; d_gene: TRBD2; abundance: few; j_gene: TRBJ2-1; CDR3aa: CAAGGGLTFGEQFF; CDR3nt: TGTGCCGCGGGAGGAGGACTAACGTTTGGTGAGCAGTTCTTC
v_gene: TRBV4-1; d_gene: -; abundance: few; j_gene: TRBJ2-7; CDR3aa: CASSRQARPGEQYF; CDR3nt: TGCGCCAGCAGCCGACAGGCTCGGCCGGGCGAGCAGTACTTC
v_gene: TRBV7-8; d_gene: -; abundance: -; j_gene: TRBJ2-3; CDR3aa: CASSWPEFLTDTQYF; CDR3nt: TGTGCCAGCAGCTGGCCTGAGTTTCTTACAGATACGCAGTATTTT
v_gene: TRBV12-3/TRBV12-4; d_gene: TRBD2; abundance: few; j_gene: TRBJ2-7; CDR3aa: CASSPRTSGIITYEQYF; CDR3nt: TGTGCCAGCAGCCCAAGGACTAGCGGGATTATCACCTACGAGCAGTACTTC
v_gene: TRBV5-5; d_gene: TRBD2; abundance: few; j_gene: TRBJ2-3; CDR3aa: CASNSGSHFRFDTQYF; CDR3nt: TGTGCCAGCAACAGCGGGAGTCATTTTCGGTTCGATACGCAGTATTTT
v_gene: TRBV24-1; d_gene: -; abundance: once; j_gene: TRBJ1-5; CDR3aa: CATSDGGLRDSNQPQHF; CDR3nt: TGTGCCACCAGTGATGGAGGGTTGAGGGATAGCAATCAGCCCCAGCATTTT
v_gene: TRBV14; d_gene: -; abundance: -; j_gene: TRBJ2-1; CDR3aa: CASSLVGSYNEQFF; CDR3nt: TGTGCCAGCAGCCTAGTCGGCTCCTACAATGAGCAGTTCTTC
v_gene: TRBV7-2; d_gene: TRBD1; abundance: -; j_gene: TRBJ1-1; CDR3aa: CASSSQGGNTEAFF; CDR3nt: TGTGCCAGCAGCTCGCAGGGGGGGAACACTGAAGCTTTCTTT
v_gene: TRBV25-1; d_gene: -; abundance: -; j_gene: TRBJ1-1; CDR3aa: CASSPTLGDTEAFF; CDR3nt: TGTGCCAGCAGTCCAACTCTCGGGGACACTGAAGCTTTCTTT
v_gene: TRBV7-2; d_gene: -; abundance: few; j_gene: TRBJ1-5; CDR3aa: CASSLGGGAYQPQHF; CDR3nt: TGTGCCAGCAGCTTAGGTGGTGGTGCATATCAGCCCCAGCATTTT
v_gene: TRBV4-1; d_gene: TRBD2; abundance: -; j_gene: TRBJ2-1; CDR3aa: CASSQRAGEPTGEQFF; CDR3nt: TGCGCCAGCAGCCAAAGAGCGGGGGAGCCTACGGGTGAGCAGTTCTTC
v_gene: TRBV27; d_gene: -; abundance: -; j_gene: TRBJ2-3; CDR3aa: CASSSGALSTDTQYF; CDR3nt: TGTGCCAGCAGTTCCGGGGCTTTGAGCACAGATACGCAGTATTTT
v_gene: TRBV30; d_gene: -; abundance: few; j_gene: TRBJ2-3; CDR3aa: CAWTIDTNTQYF; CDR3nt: TGTGCCTGGACCATCGATACAAATACGCAGTATTTT
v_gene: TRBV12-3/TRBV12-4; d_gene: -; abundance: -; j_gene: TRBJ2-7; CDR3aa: CASSPLDGSLYEQYF; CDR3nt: TGTGCCAGCAGCCCCCTTGATGGGAGCTTATACGAGCAGTACTTC
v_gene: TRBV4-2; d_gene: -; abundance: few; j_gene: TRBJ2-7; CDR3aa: CASSQGGWEQYF; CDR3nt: TGTGCCAGCAGCCAGGGCGGGTGGGAGCAGTACTTC
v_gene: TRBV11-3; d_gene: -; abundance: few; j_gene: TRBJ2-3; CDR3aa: CASSSQVVNTQYF; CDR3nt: TGTGCCAGCAGCTCTCAAGTGGTGAATACGCAGTATTTT
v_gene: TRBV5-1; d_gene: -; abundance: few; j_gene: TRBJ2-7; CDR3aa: CASSLGPAGGVGYEQYF; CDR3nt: TGCGCCAGCAGCTTGGGTCCCGCAGGGGGGGTTGGCTACGAGCAGTACTTC
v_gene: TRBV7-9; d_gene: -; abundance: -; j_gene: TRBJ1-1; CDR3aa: CASSLRGPLGGTEAFF; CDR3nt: TGTGCCAGCAGCTTACGTGGCCCCTTGGGAGGCACTGAAGCTTTCTTT
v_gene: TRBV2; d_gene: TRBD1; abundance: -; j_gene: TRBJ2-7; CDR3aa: CASSGDGQGGGQYF; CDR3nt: TGTGCCAGCAGTGGAGACGGACAGGGAGGAGGGCAGTACTTC
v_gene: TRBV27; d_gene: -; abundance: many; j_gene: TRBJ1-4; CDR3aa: CASSIGRGMGHEKLFF; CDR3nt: TGTGCCAGCTCCATAGGGAGAGGGATGGGTCATGAAAAACTGTTTTTT
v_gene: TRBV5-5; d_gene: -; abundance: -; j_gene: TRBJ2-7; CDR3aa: CASSSQGTEQYF; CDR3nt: TGTGCCAGCAGTTCACAGGGTACCGAGCAGTACTTC